The clone carrying this T cell receptor (beta chain) has just one count. CDR3 length: 13 residues. V was clipped by 0 bases and J by 4 bases; unmatched bases: 2. Germline V gene sequence: CDR1 GTSNPN, CDR2 SVGIG (reference sequence). Profiling relied on immunoSEQ multiplex PCR, and the TCRdb table lists in-frame clones only, not all of them. The sample carries roughly 5,400 clones, roughly 28% recorded once. The reaction was completed, and proliferating CFSE-low CD3+CD4+ and CD3+CD8+ responders were then sorted. These data belong to a study of graft-versus-host responses after intestinal transplantation. Study-wide background: All of the recipients had induction that used anti-thymocyte globulin, then tacrolimus and steroids for approximately 3 years.

This chain joins TRBV30 and TRBJ2-7; 8 bases map to TRBD1. Sequencing was performed on alloreactive CD4+ T cells from a mixed lymphocyte reaction culture, taken before transplantation. Subset given: CFSE-low proliferating T cells sorted from approximately 6-day pre-transplant mixed lymphocyte reaction (GvH or HvG direction). The TCR originated in a human patient who was an organ donor for intestinal transplantation. CDR3 residues: CAWSVGTGYEQYF. The CDR3 nucleotides read TGTGCCTGGAGTGTAGGGACAGGTTACGAGCAGTACTTC.